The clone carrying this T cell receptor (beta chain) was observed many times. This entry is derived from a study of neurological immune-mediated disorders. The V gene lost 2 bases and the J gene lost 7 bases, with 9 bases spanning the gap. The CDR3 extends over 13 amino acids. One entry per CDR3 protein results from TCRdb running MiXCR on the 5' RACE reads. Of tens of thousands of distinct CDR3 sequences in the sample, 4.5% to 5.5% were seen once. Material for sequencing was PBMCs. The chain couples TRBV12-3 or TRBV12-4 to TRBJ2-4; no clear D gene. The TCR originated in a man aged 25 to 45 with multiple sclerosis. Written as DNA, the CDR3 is TGTGCCAGCAGTTTAATCGGCTTGAACATTCAGTACTTC. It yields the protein CASSLIGLNIQYF.